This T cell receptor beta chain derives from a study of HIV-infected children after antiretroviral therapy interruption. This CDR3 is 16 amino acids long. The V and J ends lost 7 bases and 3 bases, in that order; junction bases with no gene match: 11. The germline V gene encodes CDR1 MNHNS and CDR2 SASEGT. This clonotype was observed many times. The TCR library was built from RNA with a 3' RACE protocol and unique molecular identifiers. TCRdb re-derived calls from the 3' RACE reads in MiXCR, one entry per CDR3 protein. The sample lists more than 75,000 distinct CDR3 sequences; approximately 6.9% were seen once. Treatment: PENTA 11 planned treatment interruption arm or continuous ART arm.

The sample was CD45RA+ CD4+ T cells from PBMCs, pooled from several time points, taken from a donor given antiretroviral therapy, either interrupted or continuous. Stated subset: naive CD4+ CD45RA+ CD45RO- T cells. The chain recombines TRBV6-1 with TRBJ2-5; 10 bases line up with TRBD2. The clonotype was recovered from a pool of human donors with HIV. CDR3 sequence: CASTPPGLATKETQYF. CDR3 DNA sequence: TGTGCCAGCACCCCGCCGGGACTAGCGACCAAAGAGACCCAGTACTTC.